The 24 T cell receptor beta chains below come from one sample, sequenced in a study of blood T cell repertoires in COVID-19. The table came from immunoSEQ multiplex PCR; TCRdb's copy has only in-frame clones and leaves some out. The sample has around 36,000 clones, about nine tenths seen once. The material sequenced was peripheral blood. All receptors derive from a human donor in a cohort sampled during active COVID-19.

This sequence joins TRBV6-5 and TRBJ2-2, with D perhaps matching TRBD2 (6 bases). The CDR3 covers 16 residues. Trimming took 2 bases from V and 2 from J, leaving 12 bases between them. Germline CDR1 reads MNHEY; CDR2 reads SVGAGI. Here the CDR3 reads CASSYGRGGNTGELFF. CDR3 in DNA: TGTGCCAGCAGTTACGGAAGGGGAGGAAACACCGGGGAGCTGTTTTTT.

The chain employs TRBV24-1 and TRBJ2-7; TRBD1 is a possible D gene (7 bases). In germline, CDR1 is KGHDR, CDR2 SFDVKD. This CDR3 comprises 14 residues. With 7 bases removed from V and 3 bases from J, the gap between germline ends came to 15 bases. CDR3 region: CATSSQGGCYEQYF. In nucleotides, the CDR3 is TGTGCCACCAGCTCTCAGGGGGGCTGCTACGAGCAGTACTTC.

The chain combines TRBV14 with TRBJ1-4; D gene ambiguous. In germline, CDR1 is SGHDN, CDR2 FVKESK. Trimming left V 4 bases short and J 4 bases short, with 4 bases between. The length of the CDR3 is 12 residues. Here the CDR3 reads CASSPFNEKLFF. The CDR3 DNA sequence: TGTGCCAGCAGCCCTTTTAATGAAAAACTGTTTTTT. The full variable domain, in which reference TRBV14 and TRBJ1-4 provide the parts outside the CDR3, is EAGVTQFPSHSVIEKGQTVTLRCDPISGHDNLYWYRRVMGKEIKFLLHFVKESKQDESGMPNNRFLAERTGGTYSTLKVQPAELEDSGVYFCASSPFNEKLFFGSGTQLSVL.

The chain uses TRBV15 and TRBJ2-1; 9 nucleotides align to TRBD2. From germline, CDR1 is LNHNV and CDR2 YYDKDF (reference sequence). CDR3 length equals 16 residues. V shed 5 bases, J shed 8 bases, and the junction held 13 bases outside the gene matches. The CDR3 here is CATSASPTSGSHEQFF. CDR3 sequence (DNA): TGTGCCACCAGCGCCAGTCCGACTAGCGGATCCCATGAGCAGTTCTTC.

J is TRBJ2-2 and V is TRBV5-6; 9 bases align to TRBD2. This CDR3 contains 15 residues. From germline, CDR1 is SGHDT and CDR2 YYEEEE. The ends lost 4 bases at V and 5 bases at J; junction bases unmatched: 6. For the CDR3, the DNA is TGTGCCAGCAGCCTTCTAGCGGGGCGAACCGGGGAGCTGTTTTTT. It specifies CASSLLAGRTGELFF.

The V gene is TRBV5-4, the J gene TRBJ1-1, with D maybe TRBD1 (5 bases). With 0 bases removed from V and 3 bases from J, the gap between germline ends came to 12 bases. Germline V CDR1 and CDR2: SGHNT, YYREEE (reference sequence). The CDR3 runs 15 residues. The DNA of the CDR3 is TGTGCCAGCAGCTTGGTGGGGAGGGGATACACTGAAGCTTTCTTT. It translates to CASSLVGRGYTEAFF.

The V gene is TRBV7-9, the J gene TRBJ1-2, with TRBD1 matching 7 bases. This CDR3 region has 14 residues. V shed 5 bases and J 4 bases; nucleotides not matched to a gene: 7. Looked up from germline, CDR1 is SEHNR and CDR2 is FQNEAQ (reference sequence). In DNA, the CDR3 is TGTGCCAGCAGCCCTCGACAGGGCGGCTATGGCTACACCTTC. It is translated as CASSPRQGGYGYTF. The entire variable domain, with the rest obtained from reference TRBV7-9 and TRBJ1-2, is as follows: DTGVSQNPRHKITKRGQNVTFRCDPISEHNRLYWYRQTLGQGPEFLTYFQNEAQLEKSRLLSDRFSAERPKGSFSTLEIQRTEQGDSAMYLCASSPRQGGYGYTFGSGTRLTVV.

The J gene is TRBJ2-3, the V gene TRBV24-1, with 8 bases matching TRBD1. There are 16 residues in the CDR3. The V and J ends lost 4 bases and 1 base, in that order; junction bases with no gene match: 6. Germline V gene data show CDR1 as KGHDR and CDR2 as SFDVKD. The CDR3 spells CATSETGTGRTDTQYF. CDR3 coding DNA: TGTGCCACCAGTGAAACCGGGACAGGCCGCACAGATACGCAGTATTTT.

The DNA of the CDR3 is TGTGCTAGTGGTTTGGCACAGGGGCTGGGTCAGCCCCAGCATTTT. Protein: CASGLAQGLGQPQHF. The genes are TRBV12-5 and TRBJ1-5, with TRBD1 identical over 7 bases. The V gene end was trimmed by 1 base and the J gene end by 6 bases; junction bases not matched to a gene: 6. Germline V gene sequence: CDR1 LGHNT, CDR2 FRNRAP. This CDR3 contains 15 residues. The full variable domain, rest sourced from reference TRBV12-5 and TRBJ1-5, is DARVTQTPRHKVTEMGQEVTMRCQPILGHNTVFWYRQTMMQGLELLAYFRNRAPLDDSGMPKDRFSAEMPDATLATLKIQPSEPRDSAVYFCASGLAQGLGQPQHFGDGTRLSIL.

The CDR3 DNA reads TGTGCCAGCAGCCTGTCCGGCGGTGCAACTAATGAAAAACTGTTTTTT. Its protein product is CASSLSGGATNEKLFF. This rearrangement joins TRBV14 to TRBJ1-4; D is unclear. Looked up from germline, CDR1 is SGHDN and CDR2 is FVKESK. V was cut by 4 bases and J by 0 bases, with 12 bases left in between. The CDR3 spans 16 residues.

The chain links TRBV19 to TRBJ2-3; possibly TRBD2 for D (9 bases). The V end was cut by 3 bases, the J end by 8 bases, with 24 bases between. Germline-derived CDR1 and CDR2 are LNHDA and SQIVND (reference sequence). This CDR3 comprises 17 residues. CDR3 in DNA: TGTGCCAGTAGTATGCTAGCGGGACAGGCTATCGGTGGTACGCAGTATTTT. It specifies CASSMLAGQAIGGTQYF.

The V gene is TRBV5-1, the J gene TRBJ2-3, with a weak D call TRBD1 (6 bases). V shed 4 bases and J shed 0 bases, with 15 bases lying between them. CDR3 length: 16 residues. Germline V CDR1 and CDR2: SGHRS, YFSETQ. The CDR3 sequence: CASSTRRTDSTDTQYF. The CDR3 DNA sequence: TGCGCCAGCAGCACACGAAGGACAGATAGCACAGATACGCAGTATTTT.

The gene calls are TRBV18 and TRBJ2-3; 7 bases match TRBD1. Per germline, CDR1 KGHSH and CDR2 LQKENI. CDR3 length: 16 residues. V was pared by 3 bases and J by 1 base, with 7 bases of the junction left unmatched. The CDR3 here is CASSPPTGAGTDTQYF. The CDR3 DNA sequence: TGTGCCAGCTCACCGCCTACAGGGGCCGGCACAGATACGCAGTATTTT.

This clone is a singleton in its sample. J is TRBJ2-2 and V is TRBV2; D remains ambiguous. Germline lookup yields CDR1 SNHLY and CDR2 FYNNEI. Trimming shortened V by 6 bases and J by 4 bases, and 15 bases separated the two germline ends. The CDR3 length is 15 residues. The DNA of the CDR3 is TGTGCCAGCAGCCTAGTGGGTTCGAGCACCGGGGAGCTGTTTTTT. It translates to CASSLVGSSTGELFF.

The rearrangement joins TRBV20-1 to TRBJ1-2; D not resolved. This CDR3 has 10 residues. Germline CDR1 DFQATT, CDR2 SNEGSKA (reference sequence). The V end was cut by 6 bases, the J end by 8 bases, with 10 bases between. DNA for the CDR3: TGCAGTGCCAACGACGGGGGCTACACCTTC. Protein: CSANDGGYTF.

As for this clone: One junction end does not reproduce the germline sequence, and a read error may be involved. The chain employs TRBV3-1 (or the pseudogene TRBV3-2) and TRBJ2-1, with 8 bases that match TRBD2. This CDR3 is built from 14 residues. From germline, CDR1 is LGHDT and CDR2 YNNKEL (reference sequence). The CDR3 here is CASSQERRTSIEVF. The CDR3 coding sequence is TGTGCCAGCAGCCAAGAAAGGAGGACTAGCATCGAAGTCTTC.

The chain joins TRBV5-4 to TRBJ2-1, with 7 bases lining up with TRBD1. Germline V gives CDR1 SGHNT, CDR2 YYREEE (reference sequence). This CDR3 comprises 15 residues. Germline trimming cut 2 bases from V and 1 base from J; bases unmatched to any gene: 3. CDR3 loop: CASSLSGGSYNEQFF. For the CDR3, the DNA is TGTGCCAGCAGCTTATCAGGGGGATCCTACAATGAGCAGTTCTTC.

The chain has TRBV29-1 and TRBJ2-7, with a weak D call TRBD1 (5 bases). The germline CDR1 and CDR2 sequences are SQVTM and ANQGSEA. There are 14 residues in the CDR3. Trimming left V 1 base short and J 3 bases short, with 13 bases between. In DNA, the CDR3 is TGCAGCGTTGAAGTTTTTTCAGGGAACTACGAGCAGTACTTC. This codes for CSVEVFSGNYEQYF.

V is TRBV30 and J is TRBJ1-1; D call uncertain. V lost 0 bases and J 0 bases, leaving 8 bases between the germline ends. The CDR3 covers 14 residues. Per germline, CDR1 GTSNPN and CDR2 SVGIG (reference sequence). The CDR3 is CAWSVGGLNTEAFF. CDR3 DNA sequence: TGTGCCTGGAGTGTAGGCGGGCTGAACACTGAAGCTTTCTTT. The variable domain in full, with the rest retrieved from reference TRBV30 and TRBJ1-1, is SQTIHQWPATLVQPVGSPLSLECTVEGTSNPNLYWYRQAAGRGLQLLFYSVGIGQISSEVPQNLSASRPQDRQFILSSKKLLLSDSGFYLCAWSVGGLNTEAFFGQGTRLTVV.

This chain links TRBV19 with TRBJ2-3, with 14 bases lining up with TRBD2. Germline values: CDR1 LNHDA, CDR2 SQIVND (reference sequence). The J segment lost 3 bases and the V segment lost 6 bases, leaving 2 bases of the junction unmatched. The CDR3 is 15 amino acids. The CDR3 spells CASRRLAGGTDTQYF. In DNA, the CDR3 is TGTGCCAGTAGGAGACTAGCGGGAGGGACAGATACGCAGTATTTT. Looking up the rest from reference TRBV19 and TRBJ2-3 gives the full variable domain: DGGITQSPKYLFRKEGQNVTLSCEQNLNHDAMYWYRQDPGQGLRLIYYSQIVNDFQKGDIAEGYSVSREKKESFPLTVTSAQKNPTAFYLCASRRLAGGTDTQYFGPGTRLTVL.

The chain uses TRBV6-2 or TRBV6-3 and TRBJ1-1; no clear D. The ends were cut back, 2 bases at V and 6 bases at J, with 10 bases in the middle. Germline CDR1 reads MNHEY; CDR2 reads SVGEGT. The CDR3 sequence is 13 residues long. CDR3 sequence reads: CASSYARGSEAFF. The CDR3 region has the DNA TGTGCCAGCAGTTACGCTCGAGGTTCTGAAGCTTTCTTT.

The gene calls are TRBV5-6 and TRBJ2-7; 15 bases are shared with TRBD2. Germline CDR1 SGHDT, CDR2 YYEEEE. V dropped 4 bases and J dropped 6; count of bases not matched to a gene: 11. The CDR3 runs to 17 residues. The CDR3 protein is CASSGGLAGGSIREQYF. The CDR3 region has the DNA TGTGCCAGCAGCGGGGGACTAGCGGGAGGATCAATTCGCGAGCAGTACTTC.

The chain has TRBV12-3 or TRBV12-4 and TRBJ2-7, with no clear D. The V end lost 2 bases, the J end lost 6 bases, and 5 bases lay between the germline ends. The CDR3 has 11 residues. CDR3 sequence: CASSLLVEQYF. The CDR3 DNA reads TGTGCCAGCAGTTTACTAGTCGAGCAGTACTTC.

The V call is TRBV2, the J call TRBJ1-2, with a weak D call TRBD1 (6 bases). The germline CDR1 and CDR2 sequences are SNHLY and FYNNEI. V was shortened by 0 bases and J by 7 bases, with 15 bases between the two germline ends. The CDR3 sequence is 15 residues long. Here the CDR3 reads CASSEAPYRESGYTF. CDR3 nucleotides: TGTGCCAGCAGTGAAGCGCCGTACAGGGAATCTGGCTACACCTTC.